Below, 31 T cell receptor beta chains from the same sample are listed, as sequenced in a study of blood T cell repertoires in COVID-19 (dated by TCRdb to the early 2020s). The library came from the immunoSEQ multiplex PCR assay. Not all clones reach the TCRdb copy of this immuneACCESS table, which keeps in-frame sequences only. Checked studies attribute under half of the gap to unresolved V genes and leave the rest unexplained. The sample table contains 150,000 to 200,000 clones; only one count was recorded for roughly 87% of them. The ten largest clones take up 1.2% of the sample. Sequencing was performed on PBMCs or T cells enriched from blood (not recorded which). The origin of the receptors is a human donor with acute COVID-19. The donor label of this sample is uncertain.

The V call is TRBV5-1, the J call TRBJ2-3; perhaps TRBD1 as D (6 bases). The ends were cut back, 4 bases at V and 6 bases at J, with 9 bases in the middle. The V gene's germline CDR1 is SGHRS and CDR2 YFSETQ. CDR3 length: 12 amino acids. Here the CDR3 DNA reads TGCGCCAGCAGCCCGAGGGGGGATACGCAGTATTTT. Encoded protein: CASSPRGDTQYF.

The chain employs TRBV18 and TRBJ1-6, with no clear D. V dropped 1 base and J dropped 8 bases, with 6 bases sitting between them. Germline V CDR1 and CDR2: KGHSH, LQKENI. The CDR3 totals 13 residues. The CDR3 spells CASSPREDSPLHF. CDR3 in DNA: TGTGCCAGCTCACCACGGGAGGATTCACCCCTCCACTTT.

This chain links TRBV7-9 with TRBJ2-3, with D perhaps matching TRBD1 (6 bases). The CDR3 spans 13 residues. The ends were cut back, 1 base at V and 6 bases at J, with 8 bases in the middle. Germline V lookup: CDR1 SEHNR, CDR2 FQNEAQ (reference sequence). CDR3: CASSLDGGDTQYF. The CDR3 nucleotides are TGTGCCAGCAGCTTAGATGGGGGCGATACGCAGTATTTT.

V is TRBV10-1 and J is TRBJ2-2; 7 bases map to TRBD2. Trimming took 3 bases from V and 0 from J; bases not matched to a gene: 1. The CDR3 covers 15 residues. Germline V gene sequence: CDR1 WNHNN, CDR2 SYGVQD (reference sequence). This CDR3 reads CASSDGGTNTGELFF. The CDR3 coding sequence is TGCGCCAGCAGTGACGGGGGGACGAACACCGGGGAGCTGTTTTTT.

The chain combines TRBV27 with TRBJ2-1; D ambiguous. The CDR3 runs 15 residues. V was shortened by 5 bases and J by 5 bases, with 16 bases between the two germline ends. Germline V gene lookup returns CDR1 MNHEY and CDR2 SMNVEV (reference sequence). CDR3 sequence reads: CASSPTRKNNNEQFF. CDR3 DNA: TGTGCCAGCAGTCCCACACGAAAAAACAACAATGAGCAGTTCTTC.

The rearrangement links TRBV6-1 to TRBJ2-5; possibly TRBD2 for D (6 bases). Germline-derived CDR1 and CDR2 are MNHNS and SASEGT. The CDR3 contains 14 residues. Deletions cut 2 bases from V and 5 bases from J, with 12 bases between. The CDR3 sequence is CASSESGVIETQYF. CDR3 nucleotide sequence: TGTGCCAGCAGTGAATCGGGGGTTATCGAGACCCAGTACTTC.

The chain recombines TRBV5-8 with TRBJ2-4; D gene uncertain. Germline loops: CDR1 SGHTS, CDR2 YDEGEE. The germline V and J ends were trimmed by 2 bases and 0 bases, with 3 bases remaining between them. The CDR3 has 13 residues. The CDR3 loop is CASSFLAKNIQYF. The CDR3 nucleotides are TGTGCCAGCAGCTTCTTAGCCAAAAACATTCAGTACTTC. Complete variable domain (other parts from reference TRBV5-8 and TRBJ2-4): EAGVTQSPTHLIKTRGQQATLRCSPISGHTSVYWYQQALGLGLQFLLWYDEGEERNRGNFPPRFSGRQFPNYSSELNVNALELEDSALYLCASSFLAKNIQYFGAGTRLSVL.

The V call is TRBV19, the J call TRBJ2-7, with 9 bases that match TRBD1. The CDR3 consists of 15 residues. Germline loops: CDR1 LNHDA, CDR2 SQIVND (reference sequence). Trimming at V came to 4 bases and at J to 4 bases, leaving 8 bases not matched to a gene. The CDR3 nucleotides read TGTGCCAGTAGTAATACAGGGGGCCCATTTTACGAGCAGTACTTC. Translating gives CASSNTGGPFYEQYF.

The V call is TRBV7-8, the J call TRBJ2-7; the match to TRBD1 covers 10 bases. The germline V gene encodes CDR1 SGHVS and CDR2 FQNEAQ. The CDR3 totals 17 residues. The V segment lost 4 bases and the J segment 2 bases; nucleotides outside the gene matches: 11. The CDR3 DNA is TGTGCCAGCAGCTCAACAGACCCGGGACAGGGGACCTACGAGCAGTACTTC. Protein product: CASSSTDPGQGTYEQYF.

This clone has just one count. This chain links TRBV6-5 with TRBJ2-6, with D unclear. This CDR3 spans 16 amino acids. Germline loops: CDR1 MNHEY, CDR2 SVGAGI. Trimming stripped 4 bases from V and 0 bases from J, with 10 bases between. CDR3 protein: CASSLRDGSGANVLTF. The CDR3 DNA reads TGTGCCAGCAGTTTAAGAGATGGCTCTGGGGCCAACGTCCTGACTTTC.

V is TRBV4-2 and J is TRBJ2-7; 11 bases map to TRBD1. Germline loops: CDR1 LGHNA, CDR2 YNFKEQ. V lost 0 bases to trimming and J lost 4 bases; unmatched junction nucleotides: 2. The CDR3 has 15 residues. The CDR3, as DNA: TGTGCCAGCAGCCAAGAGGGACAGGGGGGGTACGAGCAGTACTTC. Translated, it gives CASSQEGQGGYEQYF.

Here the CDR3 DNA reads TGTGCCAGCAGCTTAGACAGGACCACCTATGGCTACACCTTC. Translation gives CASSLDRTTYGYTF. The chain combines TRBV5-4 with TRBJ1-2; possible D gene TRBD1, 6 bases. V lost 2 bases, J lost 4 bases, and 12 bases lay in between. The CDR3 contains 14 residues. Germline V gene data show CDR1 as SGHNT and CDR2 as YYREEE (reference sequence).

The chain carries TRBV5-4 and TRBJ1-2; D may be TRBD1 (5 bases). Germline CDR1 SGHNT, CDR2 YYREEE (reference sequence). Trimming shortened V by 4 bases and J by 2 bases, and 12 bases separated the two germline ends. This CDR3 has 14 residues. CDR3 nucleotides: TGTGCCAGCAGCGGGGGGACGGCAAACTATGGCTACACCTTC. Translation: CASSGGTANYGYTF.

This clone was counted between two and nine times. V gene TRBV7-9 combines with J gene TRBJ1-1; D is unresolved. V lost 1 base and J 1 base, leaving 4 bases between the germline ends. From germline, CDR1 is SEHNR and CDR2 FQNEAQ (reference sequence). CDR3 length: 13 amino acids. The CDR3 is CASSLDRNTEAFF. CDR3 DNA: TGTGCCAGCAGCTTAGACAGGAACACTGAAGCTTTCTTT.

The rearrangement joins TRBV2 to TRBJ1-1; D is possibly TRBD1 (6 bases). V lost 7 bases to trimming and J lost 1 base, with 7 bases between them. The CDR3 is 12 residues long. Germline CDR1 SNHLY, CDR2 FYNNEI. CDR3 region: CASKGGNTEAFF. The DNA for the CDR3 is TGTGCCAGCAAAGGGGGGAACACTGAAGCTTTCTTT. The entire variable domain, with the rest obtained from reference TRBV2 and TRBJ1-1, is as follows: EPEVTQTPSHQVTQMGQEVILRCVPISNHLYFYWYRQILGQKVEFLVSFYNNEISEKSEIFDDQFSVERPDGSNFTLKIRSTKLEDSAMYFCASKGGNTEAFFGQGTRLTVV.

This chain uses TRBV20-1 with TRBJ1-4, with a tentative D call TRBD1 (5 bases). Looked up from germline, CDR1 is DFQATT and CDR2 is SNEGSKA (reference sequence). The CDR3 is 11 amino acids. The V end lost 0 bases, the J end lost 12 bases, and 8 bases lay between the germline ends. Here the CDR3 reads CSARDWGELFF. The CDR3 region has the DNA TGCAGTGCTAGAGATTGGGGGGAACTGTTTTTT.

This chain joins TRBV10-1 and TRBJ1-6, with D maybe TRBD1 (6 bases). The CDR3 runs to 14 residues. CDR1 and CDR2 (germline): WNHNN, SYGVQD (reference sequence). The V gene lost 4 bases and the J gene lost 7 bases, with 11 bases spanning the gap. The CDR3 DNA reads as TGCGCCAGCAGTGGGACAGCCGAAAATTCACCCCTCCACTTT. The encoded protein is CASSGTAENSPLHF.

This clone was counted only a few times. The chain uses TRBV11-2 and TRBJ2-3; TRBD2 matches at 11 bases. Germline CDR1 SGHAT, CDR2 FQNNGV. This CDR3 region has 17 residues. V shed 5 bases, J shed 5 bases, and the junction held 12 bases outside the gene matches. CDR3 bases: TGTGCCAGCAGCCGCATCTTTAGCGGGGGGGCGATAGATACGCAGTATTTT. This encodes CASSRIFSGGAIDTQYF.

This rearrangement joins TRBV4-2 to TRBJ1-2; D call uncertain. The CDR3 consists of 17 residues. Germline-derived CDR1 and CDR2 are LGHNA and YNFKEQ. V lost 0 bases and J 3 bases, leaving 17 bases between the germline ends. The CDR3 region has the DNA TGTGCCAGCAGCCAAGATGTGTCCATGCAGGCCTACTATGGCTACACCTTC. Translation: CASSQDVSMQAYYGYTF.

The V and J genes are TRBV11-2 and TRBJ1-3, with TRBD1 matching 7 bases. The CDR3 is 14 residues long. The V gene end was trimmed by 5 bases and the J gene end by 2 bases; junction bases not matched to a gene: 3. In germline, CDR1 is SGHAT, CDR2 FQNNGV. The CDR3 DNA follows: TGTGCCAGCAGCCCGACAGGGACTGGAAACACCATATATTTT. Amino acids: CASSPTGTGNTIYF.

This clone was observed a single time. The V gene is TRBV6-5, the J gene TRBJ2-6, with a weak D call TRBD1 (6 bases). The ends were cut back, 5 bases at V and 4 bases at J, with 12 bases in the middle. CDR1 is MNHEY and CDR2 is SVGAGI in the germline V gene. The length of the CDR3 is 15 residues. The CDR3 loop is CASSPTGFGANVLTF. Here the CDR3 DNA reads TGTGCCAGCAGTCCCACAGGGTTCGGGGCCAACGTCCTGACTTTC.

The J gene is TRBJ1-1, the V gene TRBV5-1; 8 bases match TRBD1. V lost 7 bases, J lost 1 base, and 3 bases stayed unmatched. The CDR3 totals 13 residues. Germline CDR1 reads SGHRS; CDR2 reads YFSETQ. Here the CDR3 reads CASGQGRNTEAFF. The DNA of the CDR3 is TGCGCCAGCGGACAGGGAAGGAACACTGAAGCTTTCTTT.

V is TRBV7-9 and J is TRBJ2-1, with TRBD2 matching 11 bases. The CDR3 runs 14 residues. Germline V gene sequence: CDR1 SEHNR, CDR2 FQNEAQ (reference sequence). After removal of 6 bases from V and 7 bases from J, the junction contained 5 bases not matched to a gene. The CDR3 region has the DNA TGTGCCAGCAGACATCGACTAGCGGGGAATGAGCAGTTCTTC. Protein product: CASRHRLAGNEQFF.

This sequence joins TRBV5-1 and TRBJ2-2, with D possibly being TRBD2 (5 bases). Germline V gives CDR1 SGHRS, CDR2 YFSETQ. This CDR3 has 15 amino acids. Trimming pared 2 bases from V and 1 base from J, leaving 9 bases between. CDR3 loop: CASSLEGMNTGELFF. In DNA form, the CDR3 reads TGCGCCAGCAGCTTAGAGGGAATGAACACCGGGGAGCTGTTTTTT.

V is TRBV5-8 and J is TRBJ2-6, with D maybe TRBD2 (7 bases). The CDR3 has 18 amino acids. The V gene lost 0 bases and the J gene lost 0 bases, with 13 bases spanning the gap. Germline V gives CDR1 SGHTS, CDR2 YDEGEE. The CDR3 DNA sequence: TGTGCCAGCAGCTTGGTGGGGCGGGGGCCCTCTGGGGCCAACGTCCTGACTTTC. Translated: CASSLVGRGPSGANVLTF.

The genes are TRBV28 and TRBJ2-3; D call uncertain. V dropped 7 bases and J dropped 2 bases, with 13 bases sitting between them. CDR3 size: 14 residues. Germline V gives CDR1 MDHEN, CDR2 SYDVKM. CDR3 DNA sequence: TGTGCCAGCACCTTACCAGGTCCCACAGATACGCAGTATTTT. It yields the protein CASTLPGPTDTQYF.

The J gene is TRBJ2-7, the V gene TRBV7-6; tentative D call: TRBD1 (5 bases). CDR3 length equals 15 residues. Germline V gene lookup returns CDR1 SGHVS and CDR2 FNYEAQ. V lost 5 bases, J lost 0 bases, and 14 bases lay in between. The CDR3 here is CASSLDSVSSYEQYF. The DNA of the CDR3 is TGTGCCAGCAGCCTAGACAGTGTTAGCTCCTACGAGCAGTACTTC.

The chain combines TRBV3-1 (or the pseudogene TRBV3-2) with TRBJ1-1; D may be TRBD1 (6 bases). The CDR3 covers 15 residues. Germline V gives CDR1 LGHDT, CDR2 YNNKEL (reference sequence). V was pared by 6 bases and J by 4 bases, with 18 bases between. The CDR3 sequence: CASSPKGGGGTEAFF. The DNA for the CDR3 is TGTGCCAGCAGTCCGAAGGGGGGGGGCGGCACTGAAGCTTTCTTT.

V gene TRBV5-1 combines with J gene TRBJ1-2; D is possibly TRBD1 (6 bases). The CDR3 has 12 amino acids. Germline CDR1 reads SGHRS; CDR2 reads YFSETQ. Trimming pared 3 bases from V and 8 bases from J, leaving 11 bases between. CDR3 loop: CASSSQGYGYTF. CDR3 nucleotides: TGCGCCAGCAGCTCACAGGGTTACGGCTACACCTTC.

The CDR3 DNA is TGTGCCAGCTCACCACCCGGATCAGGGACAGATACGCAGTATTTT. This translates into CASSPPGSGTDTQYF. The V call is TRBV18, the J call TRBJ2-3, with D possibly TRBD1 on 5 matching bases. The V end was cut by 0 bases, the J end by 3 bases, with 10 bases between. The CDR3 has 15 residues. Germline CDR1 KGHSH, CDR2 LQKENI.

The V and J genes are TRBV5-6 and TRBJ1-6, with D maybe TRBD1 (5 bases). The CDR3 loop spans 18 amino acids. Germline CDR1 SGHDT, CDR2 YYEEEE. V was shortened by 4 bases and J by 10 bases, with 27 bases between the two germline ends. CDR3 DNA: TGTGCCAGCAGCGGGAAGCTTGCCCCCCAGGGTCTTCACTCACCCCTCCACTTT. It encodes CASSGKLAPQGLHSPLHF.